This T cell receptor beta chain was found in a study of T-cell reconstitution after alpha-beta-depleted transplantation in children. The authors prepared the TCRbeta library with unique molecular identifiers. TCRdb itself ran the PCR reads through MiXCR, one entry per CDR3 protein. This table holds roughly 490,000 distinct CDR3 sequences, 11% found once. Between the trimmed V and J ends, which lost 1 base and 5 bases, there was a span of 9 bases. Germline CDR1 MGHDK, CDR2 SYGVNS. This CDR3 has 14 residues. This clonotype has a count of ten or more. Its antigen remains unknown. Study observations and caveats: Once a year had passed after transplant, T-cell counts and diversity came mostly from newly produced T cells. Surviving recipient T cells and intrathymic progenitors accounted for some patients' high TCRbeta diversity at day 60.

The chain joins TRBV25-1 to TRBJ2-1; D ambiguous. Sequences were derived from PBMCs, mostly from graft donor cells, sampled 180 days after TCRalphabeta/CD19-depleted stem cell transplant. The clonotype was recovered from a female patient aged 2 to 10 who had a stem cell transplant for aplastic anemia, so the T cells may come from the graft donor. The chain's CDR3 is CASSEFSLDNEQFF. CDR3 bases: TGTGCCAGCAGTGAATTTAGCCTGGACAATGAGCAGTTCTTC. Looking up the rest from reference TRBV25-1 and TRBJ2-1 gives the full variable domain: EADIYQTPRYLVIGTGKKITLECSQTMGHDKMYWYQQDPGMELHLIHYSYGVNSTEKGDLSSESTVSRIRTEHFPLTLESARPSHTSQYLCASSEFSLDNEQFFGPGTRLTVL.